What follows describes a single TCR beta chain. The target antigen is unknown. This sample stems from a study of T cells in localized non-small cell lung cancer. Study-wide points: Higher blood T cell density went with longer overall survival. Highest T cell clonality was seen in uninvolved adjacent lung, surpassing that measured in tumor. Adjacent lung exhibited a median of around 60 among the 100 most abundant tumor clones. Analysis by sequencing included only one tumor region, so heterogeneity remains possible.

V was pared by 6 bases and J by 5 bases, with 11 bases between. Germline values: CDR1 MNHEY, CDR2 SVGAGI. This CDR3 contains 13 residues. Sequenced by immunoSEQ multiplex PCR; TCRdb stores in-frame clones only, minus some. This sample has approximately 43,000 clones; about 88% occur once, and the top ten carry approximately 6.4%. The V gene is TRBV6-5, the J gene TRBJ1-5, with unresolved D. This sequence originates from a woman between 18 and 55 years old with stage III lung adenocarcinoma. Here the sequenced sample was peripheral blood, taken before any cancer treatment. The CDR3 DNA follows: TGTGCCAGCAGCCGGCAGTCAGATCAGCCCCAGCATTTT. It specifies CASSRQSDQPQHF.